Each of the 19 T cell receptor beta chains below was sequenced from the same sample in a study of T cells after posttransplantation cyclophosphamide. Measured with immunoSEQ multiplex PCR; TCRdb has only the in-frame clones, and not every one. Of some 6,900 clones in the sample, 92% are singletons; the top ten hold approximately 13%. Treatment was busulfan-fludarabine conditioning, a marrow graft, and cyclophosphamide on days +3 and +4. Source: PBMCs, taken 1404 days after allogeneic stem cell transplant with posttransplant cyclophosphamide. The receptors here all came from a female patient aged 50-59 years who received an allogeneic stem cell transplant from a related donor, was CMV-positive, and had no GVHD. Some of the T cells may derive from the graft donor.

The chain recombines TRBV5-1 with TRBJ2-2; TRBD2 aligns across 9 bases. The junction had 8 bases not matched to a gene; V was cut back by 3 bases and J by 5 bases. Germline V gene lookup returns CDR1 SGHRS and CDR2 YFSETQ. The CDR3 is made up of 16 amino acids. The CDR3 protein is CASSSAGGPLTGELFF. Here the CDR3 DNA reads TGCGCCAGCAGCTCGGCGGGAGGGCCATTGACCGGGGAGCTGTTTTTT.

The CDR3 sequence is CASSVAGPSGRAPEQFF. CDR3 coding DNA: TGTGCCAGCAGCGTAGCTGGGCCTAGCGGGAGGGCCCCGGAGCAGTTCTTC. The V call is TRBV9, the J call TRBJ2-1, with 12 bases that match TRBD2. Looked up from germline, CDR1 is SGDLS and CDR2 is YYNGEE. The CDR3 totals 17 residues. V was clipped by 0 bases and J by 10 bases; unmatched bases: 11.

Points on this clone: The sample holds other DNA sequences that translate to the same CDR3. This chain connects TRBV19 to TRBJ2-2, with 9 nucleotides matching TRBD1. V was pared by 4 bases and J by 4 bases, with 7 bases of the junction left unmatched. CDR1 is LNHDA, CDR2 SQIVND, per germline (reference sequence). The CDR3 is 16 amino acids. The CDR3 bases are TGTGCCAGTAGTAAGGGACAGGGAGCGGGCACCGGGGAGCTGTTTTTT. Translated: CASSKGQGAGTGELFF.

The chain combines TRBV6-5 with TRBJ1-1; D call uncertain. Trimming took 3 bases from V and 1 from J, leaving 12 bases between them. The germline gives CDR1 MNHEY, CDR2 SVGAGI. The CDR3 totals 15 residues. CDR3 bases: TGTGCCAGCAGTTATCTTCCCTTCGGGAACACTGAAGCTTTCTTT. Amino acid sequence: CASSYLPFGNTEAFF.

The table lists this clone with a count of one. J is TRBJ1-2 and V is TRBV2; 7 bases agree with TRBD1. Trimming at V came to 6 bases and at J to 5 bases, leaving 3 bases not matched to a gene. This CDR3 contains 12 residues. From germline, CDR1 is SNHLY and CDR2 FYNNEI. CDR3 sequence reads: CASRRQGYGYTF. The CDR3 DNA reads TGTGCCAGCAGAAGACAGGGATATGGCTACACCTTC.

The chain combines TRBV7-3 with TRBJ2-5, with TRBD1 matching 7 bases. Trimming cost V 1 base and J 5 bases; bases outside gene matches: 7. CDR3 length: 15 residues. Looked up from germline, CDR1 is SGHTA and CDR2 is FQGTGA. The CDR3 region is CASSLNQGVGETQYF. In DNA form, the CDR3 reads TGTGCCAGCAGCTTAAATCAGGGGGTCGGGGAGACCCAGTACTTC.

The rearrangement links TRBV2 to TRBJ1-1, with D unresolved. The CDR3 loop spans 13 amino acids. Looked up from germline, CDR1 is SNHLY and CDR2 is FYNNEI. The V end lost 8 bases, the J end lost 10 bases, and 20 bases lay between the germline ends. The CDR3 coding sequence is TGTGCCAGCGATAACGCGGGGTGGCGGGGAGCTTTCTTT. Protein product: CASDNAGWRGAFF.

In this sample, this clone turned up once. The V call is TRBV7-6, the J call TRBJ2-7, with TRBD2 as a possible D gene (6 bases). Germline V lookup: CDR1 SGHVS, CDR2 FNYEAQ. V lost 4 bases to trimming and J lost 1 base, with 14 bases between them. This CDR3 spans 15 amino acids. Here the CDR3 DNA reads TGTGCCAGCAGCTCCGGTCGGACTACTTCCTACGAGCAGTACTTC. Amino acid sequence: CASSSGRTTSYEQYF.

The genes are TRBV27 and TRBJ2-1, with D perhaps matching TRBD2 (5 bases). The CDR3 extends over 12 amino acids. Germline assignment: CDR1 MNHEY and CDR2 SMNVEV (reference sequence). Between the trimmed V and J ends, which lost 6 bases and 8 bases, there was a span of 11 bases. In nucleotides, the CDR3 is TGTGCCAGCAGGCCCTCGGGGTATGAGCAGTTCTTC. Translated, it gives CASRPSGYEQFF.

V is TRBV30 and J is TRBJ2-3; 12 nucleotides agree with TRBD2. V lost 1 base, J lost 3 bases, and 2 bases stayed unmatched. The CDR3 is 15 residues long. Germline lookup yields CDR1 GTSNPN and CDR2 SVGIG (reference sequence). CDR3 sequence: CAWSGLAGVTDTQYF. Here the CDR3 DNA reads TGTGCCTGGAGTGGACTAGCGGGAGTTACAGATACGCAGTATTTT.

The chain joins TRBV5-1 to TRBJ2-3; D might be TRBD1 (6 bases). CDR1 and CDR2 from the germline V gene are SGHRS and YFSETQ. The V gene lost 4 bases and the J gene lost 2 bases, with 11 bases spanning the gap. The CDR3 contains 14 residues. The CDR3 sequence is CASSPDSPTDTQYF. The CDR3, as DNA: TGCGCCAGCAGCCCGGACAGCCCCACAGATACGCAGTATTTT.

The table lists this clone with a count of one. CDR3 coding DNA: TGTGCCAGCAGTGATCCGGGACAGGGTCAGCCCCAGCATTTT. This sequence encodes CASSDPGQGQPQHF. The chain couples TRBV6-6 to TRBJ1-5, with 9 bases that match TRBD1. Germline V gene data show CDR1 as MNHNY and CDR2 as SVGAGI (reference sequence). Trimming took 5 bases from V and 6 from J; bases not matched to a gene: 5. The CDR3 is 14 amino acids.

This chain joins TRBV5-1 and TRBJ2-1, with D tentatively TRBD2 (5 bases). Germline loops: CDR1 SGHRS, CDR2 YFSETQ. This CDR3 has 15 residues. Deletions cut 4 bases from V and 1 base from J, with 12 bases between. Here the CDR3 reads CASSPTGDSYNEQFF. DNA of the CDR3: TGCGCCAGCAGCCCGACCGGGGATTCCTACAATGAGCAGTTCTTC.

The chain combines TRBV18 with TRBJ2-1; 11 bases fit TRBD2. CDR1 and CDR2 (germline): KGHSH, LQKENI. The CDR3 has 16 amino acids. Losses at the gene ends were 5 bases for V and 0 bases for J; bases not matched to a gene: 3. The CDR3 region is CASSTLAGASYNEQFF. The CDR3 DNA sequence: TGTGCCAGCTCAACACTAGCGGGAGCCTCCTACAATGAGCAGTTCTTC.

Only one count was recorded for this clone. The CDR3 coding sequence is TGTGCCAGTCGGCCCCGACAGGGGGCCGTGAACACCGGGGAGCTGTTTTTT. Its protein is CASRPRQGAVNTGELFF. The V gene is TRBV6-4, the J gene TRBJ2-2, with 10 bases lining up with TRBD1. Germline assignment: CDR1 MRHNA and CDR2 SNTAGT. This CDR3 is 17 amino acids long. V lost 9 bases and J lost 1; bases outside the gene matches: 11.

The chain recombines TRBV11-2 with TRBJ1-1; weak D call: TRBD1 (5 bases). There are 10 residues in the CDR3. Germline assignment: CDR1 SGHAT and CDR2 FQNNGV. The V end was cut by 8 bases, the J end by 8 bases, with 9 bases between. The CDR3 spells CASGGTEAFF. CDR3 nucleotides: TGTGCCAGCGGCGGGACCGAAGCTTTCTTT.

This clone has a handful of counts. The rearrangement links TRBV6-5 to TRBJ1-2; D call uncertain. The germline V gene has CDR1 MNHEY and CDR2 SVGAGI. The CDR3 has 14 residues. Trimming pared 2 bases from V and 8 bases from J, leaving 15 bases between. The chain's CDR3 is CASSYGLDGEGYTF. In DNA form, the CDR3 reads TGTGCCAGCAGTTACGGACTTGACGGAGAGGGCTACACCTTC.

The chain couples TRBV28 to TRBJ2-1; TRBD2 agrees at 7 bases. The CDR3 is 13 amino acids. Per germline, CDR1 MDHEN and CDR2 SYDVKM. V was pared by 6 bases and J by 9 bases, with 8 bases of the junction left unmatched. CDR3 residues: CASSPAGLSEQFF. The CDR3 DNA follows: TGTGCCAGCAGCCCGGCGGGACTAAGTGAGCAGTTCTTC.

The V call is TRBV7-3, the J call TRBJ2-3; D gene unclear. Germline V gives CDR1 SGHTA, CDR2 FQGTGA. This CDR3 region has 17 residues. The V end was cut by 1 base, the J end by 4 bases, with 18 bases between. Here the CDR3 reads CASSLRSASGYADTQYF. The CDR3 nucleotides are TGTGCCAGCAGCTTAAGGTCGGCTAGTGGTTACGCAGATACGCAGTATTTT. Drawing the rest from reference TRBV7-3 and TRBJ2-3, the complete variable domain is GAGVSQTPSNKVTEKGKYVELRCDPISGHTALYWYRQSLGQGPEFLIYFQGTGAADDSGLPNDRFFAVRPEGSVSTLKIQRTERGDSAVYLCASSLRSASGYADTQYFGPGTRLTVL.